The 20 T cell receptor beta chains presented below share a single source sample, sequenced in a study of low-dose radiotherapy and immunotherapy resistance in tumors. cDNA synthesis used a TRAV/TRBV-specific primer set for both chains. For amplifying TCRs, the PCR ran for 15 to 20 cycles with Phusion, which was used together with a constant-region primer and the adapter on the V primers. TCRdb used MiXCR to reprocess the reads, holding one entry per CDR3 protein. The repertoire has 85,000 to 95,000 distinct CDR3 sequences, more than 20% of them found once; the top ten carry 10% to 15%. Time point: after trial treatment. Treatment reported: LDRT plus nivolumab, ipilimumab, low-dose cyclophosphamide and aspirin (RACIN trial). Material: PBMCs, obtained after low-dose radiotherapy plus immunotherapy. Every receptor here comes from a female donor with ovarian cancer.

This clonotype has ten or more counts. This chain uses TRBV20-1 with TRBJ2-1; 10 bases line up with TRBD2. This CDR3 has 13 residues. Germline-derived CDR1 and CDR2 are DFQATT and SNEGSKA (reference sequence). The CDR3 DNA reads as TGCAGCGCAAGCGGGAGGGAGAACAATGAGCAGTTCTTC. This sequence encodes CSASGRENNEQFF.

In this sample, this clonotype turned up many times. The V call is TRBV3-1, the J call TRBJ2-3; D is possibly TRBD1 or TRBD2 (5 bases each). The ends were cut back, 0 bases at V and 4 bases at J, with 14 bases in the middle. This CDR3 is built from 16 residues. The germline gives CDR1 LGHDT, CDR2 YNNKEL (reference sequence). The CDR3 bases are TGTGCCAGCAGCCAAGATTCGGGACGACCGTCAGATACGCAGTATTTT. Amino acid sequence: CASSQDSGRPSDTQYF.

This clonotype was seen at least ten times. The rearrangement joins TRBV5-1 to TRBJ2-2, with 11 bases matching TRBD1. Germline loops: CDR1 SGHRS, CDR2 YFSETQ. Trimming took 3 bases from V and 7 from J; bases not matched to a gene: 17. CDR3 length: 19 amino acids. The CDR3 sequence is CASSYLRDRGRKSGGELFF. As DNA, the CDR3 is TGCGCCAGCAGCTACCTCCGGGACAGGGGGAGAAAAAGTGGCGGGGAGCTGTTTTTT.

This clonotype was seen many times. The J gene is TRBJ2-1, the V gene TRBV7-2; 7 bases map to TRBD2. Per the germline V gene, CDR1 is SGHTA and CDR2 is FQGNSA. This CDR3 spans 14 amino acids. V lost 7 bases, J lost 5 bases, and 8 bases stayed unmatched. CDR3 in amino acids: CASTRLAENNEQFF. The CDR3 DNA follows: TGTGCCAGCACCCGCCTAGCGGAGAACAATGAGCAGTTCTTC.

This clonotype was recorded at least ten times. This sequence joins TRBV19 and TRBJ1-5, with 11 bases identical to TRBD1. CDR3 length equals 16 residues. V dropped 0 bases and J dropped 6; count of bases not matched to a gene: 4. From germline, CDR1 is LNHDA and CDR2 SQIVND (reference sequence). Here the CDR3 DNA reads TGTGCCAGTAGTATAGATCGGGGACAGGGGGGTCAGCCCCAGCATTTT. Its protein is CASSIDRGQGGQPQHF.

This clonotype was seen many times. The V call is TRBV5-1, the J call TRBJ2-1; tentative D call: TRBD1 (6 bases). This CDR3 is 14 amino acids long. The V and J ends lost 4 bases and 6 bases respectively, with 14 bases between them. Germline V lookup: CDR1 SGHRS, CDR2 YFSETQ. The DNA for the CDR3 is TGCGCCAGCAGCCAGGGGCCGGGTCGCAATGAGCAGTTCTTC. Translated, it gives CASSQGPGRNEQFF. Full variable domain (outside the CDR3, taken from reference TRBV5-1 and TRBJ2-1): KAGVTQTPRYLIKTRGQQVTLSCSPISGHRSVSWYQQTPGQGLQFLFEYFSETQRNKGNFPGRFSGRQFSNSRSEMNVSTLELGDSALYLCASSQGPGRNEQFFGPGTRLTVL.

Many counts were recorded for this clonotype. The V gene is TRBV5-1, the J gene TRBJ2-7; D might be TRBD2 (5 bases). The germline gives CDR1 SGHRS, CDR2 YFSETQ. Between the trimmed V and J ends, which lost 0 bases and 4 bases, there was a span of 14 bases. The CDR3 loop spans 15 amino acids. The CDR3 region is CASSLALGSLYEQYF. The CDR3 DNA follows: TGCGCCAGCAGCTTGGCTCTGGGGAGTTTATACGAGCAGTACTTC.

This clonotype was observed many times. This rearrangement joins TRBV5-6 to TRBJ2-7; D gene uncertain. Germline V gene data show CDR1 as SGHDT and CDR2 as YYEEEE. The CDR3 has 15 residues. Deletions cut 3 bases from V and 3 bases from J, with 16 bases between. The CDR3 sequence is CASSSPRWLFYEQYF. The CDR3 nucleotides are TGTGCCAGCAGCTCCCCACGGTGGCTCTTCTACGAGCAGTACTTC. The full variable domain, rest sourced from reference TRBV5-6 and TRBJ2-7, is DAGVTQSPTHLIKTRGQQVTLRCSPKSGHDTVSWYQQALGQGPQFIFQYYEEEERQRGNFPDRFSGHQFPNYSSELNVNALLLGDSALYLCASSSPRWLFYEQYFGPGTRLTVT.

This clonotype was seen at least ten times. The CDR3 spells CASAVSSYEQYF. The CDR3 bases are TGTGCCTCCGCCGTGAGCTCCTACGAGCAGTACTTC. The rearrangement uses TRBV7-9 and TRBJ2-7; D remains unclear. Per germline, CDR1 SEHNR and CDR2 FQNEAQ (reference sequence). Trimming left V 11 bases short and J 0 bases short, with 11 bases between. The CDR3 is 12 residues long.

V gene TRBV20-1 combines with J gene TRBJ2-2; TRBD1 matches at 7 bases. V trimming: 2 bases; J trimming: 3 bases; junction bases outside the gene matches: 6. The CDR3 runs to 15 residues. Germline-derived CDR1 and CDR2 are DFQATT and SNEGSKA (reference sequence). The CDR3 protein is CSARSRGQDTGELFF. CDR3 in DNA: TGCAGTGCTAGATCGAGGGGGCAGGACACCGGGGAGCTGTTTTTT.

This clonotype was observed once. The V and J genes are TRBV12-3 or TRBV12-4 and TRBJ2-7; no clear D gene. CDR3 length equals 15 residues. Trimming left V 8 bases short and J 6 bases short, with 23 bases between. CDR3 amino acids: CASAWGAEQPLEQYF. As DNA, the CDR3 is TGTGCCAGCGCCTGGGGTGCCGAGCAGCCCCTCGAGCAGTACTTC.

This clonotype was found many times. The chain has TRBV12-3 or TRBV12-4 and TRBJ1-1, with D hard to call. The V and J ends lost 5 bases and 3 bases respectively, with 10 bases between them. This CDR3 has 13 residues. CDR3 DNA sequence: TGTGCCAGCAGTCTGGACGGGGACACTGAAGCTTTCTTT. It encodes CASSLDGDTEAFF.

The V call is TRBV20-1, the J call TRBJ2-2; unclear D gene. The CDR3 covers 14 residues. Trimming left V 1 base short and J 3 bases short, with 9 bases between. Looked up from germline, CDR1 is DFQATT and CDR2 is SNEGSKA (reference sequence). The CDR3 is CSARVAGHTGELFF. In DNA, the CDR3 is TGCAGTGCTAGAGTCGCCGGGCACACCGGGGAGCTGTTTTTT.

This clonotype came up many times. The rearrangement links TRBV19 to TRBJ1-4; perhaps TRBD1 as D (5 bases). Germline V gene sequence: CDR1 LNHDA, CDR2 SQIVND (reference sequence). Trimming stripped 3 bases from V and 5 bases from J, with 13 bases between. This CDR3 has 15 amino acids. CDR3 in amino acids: CASSMLGQANEKLFF. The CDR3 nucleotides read TGTGCCAGTAGTATGCTGGGGCAGGCAAATGAAAAACTGTTTTTT.

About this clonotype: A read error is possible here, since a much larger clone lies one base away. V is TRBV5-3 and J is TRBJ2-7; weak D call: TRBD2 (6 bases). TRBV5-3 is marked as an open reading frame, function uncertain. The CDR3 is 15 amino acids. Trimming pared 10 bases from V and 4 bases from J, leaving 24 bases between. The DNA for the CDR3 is TGTGCCTGCAGCCCTAGTGCGGGACTGAGTTACGAGCAGTACTTC. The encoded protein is CACSPSAGLSYEQYF.

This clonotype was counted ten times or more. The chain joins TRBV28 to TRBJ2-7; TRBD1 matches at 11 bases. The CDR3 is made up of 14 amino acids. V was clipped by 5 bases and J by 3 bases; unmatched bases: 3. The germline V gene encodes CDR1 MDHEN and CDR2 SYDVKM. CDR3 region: CASSPGTGGYEQYF. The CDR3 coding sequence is TGTGCCAGCAGTCCCGGGACAGGGGGCTACGAGCAGTACTTC.

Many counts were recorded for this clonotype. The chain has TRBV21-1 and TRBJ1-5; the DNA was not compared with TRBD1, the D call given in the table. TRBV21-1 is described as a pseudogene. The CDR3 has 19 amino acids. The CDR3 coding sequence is TGTGCCAGCAGCAAACAGGTGTTGGGGGGGATATACAGCAATCAGCCCCAGCATTTT. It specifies CASSKQVLGGIYSNQPQHF.

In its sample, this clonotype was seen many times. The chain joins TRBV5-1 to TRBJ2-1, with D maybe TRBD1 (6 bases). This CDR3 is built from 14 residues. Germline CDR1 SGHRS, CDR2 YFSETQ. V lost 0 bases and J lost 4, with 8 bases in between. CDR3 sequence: CASSLAQGYNEQFF. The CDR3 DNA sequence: TGCGCCAGCAGCTTGGCACAGGGTTACAATGAGCAGTTCTTC.

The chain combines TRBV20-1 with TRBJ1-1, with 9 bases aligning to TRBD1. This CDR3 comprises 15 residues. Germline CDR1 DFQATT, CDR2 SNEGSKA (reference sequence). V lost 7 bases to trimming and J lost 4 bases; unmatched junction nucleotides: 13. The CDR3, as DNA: TGCAGTGTCCCGGGAACAGGGGGCCACGGCACTGAAGCTTTCTTT. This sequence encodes CSVPGTGGHGTEAFF.

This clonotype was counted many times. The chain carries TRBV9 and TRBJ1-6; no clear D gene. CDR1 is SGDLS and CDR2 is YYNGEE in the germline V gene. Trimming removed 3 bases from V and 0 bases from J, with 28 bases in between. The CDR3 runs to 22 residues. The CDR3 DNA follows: TGTGCCAGCAGCGCCTCACTAAGTATGGCTGCGACGCACAGCTCCTATAATTCACCCCTCCACTTT. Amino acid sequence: CASSASLSMAATHSSYNSPLHF.